Reported below is one TCR beta chain. Participants came from some 23 US areas, aged about 18 to 89 years. This sample is part of a study of blood T cell repertoires in COVID-19. Trimming removed 6 bases from V and 2 bases from J, with 8 bases in between. Per the germline V gene, CDR1 is SGHTA and CDR2 is FQGNSA. The CDR3 is 14 residues long. TCRdb keeps only in-frame clones here, not all; method: immunoSEQ multiplex PCR. The sample has some 330,000 clones, 88% seen once. Sequenced material: PBMCs or T cells enriched from blood (not recorded which). This rearrangement joins TRBV7-2 to TRBJ2-6; tentatively, D is TRBD1 (5 bases). The source of this sequence is a young man who had recovered from COVID-19. CDR3 residues: CASRTRAGANVLTF. The CDR3 DNA sequence: TGTGCCAGCAGGACCAGGGCTGGGGCCAACGTCCTGACTTTC.